This T cell receptor beta chain was captured by sequencing in a study of blood T cell repertoires in COVID-19. Looking at the study overall: The origin of the acute and convalescent COVID-19 samples was the United States, Italy and Spain. PBMCs, B-cell-depleted T cells, or T cells provided the cDNA or gDNA that made up the material.

The V and J ends lost 0 bases and 4 bases respectively, with 3 bases between them. The V gene's germline CDR1 is LGHDT and CDR2 YNNKEL (reference sequence). The CDR3 covers 12 residues. Sequencing was performed with immunoSEQ multiplex PCR; in TCRdb, only in-frame clones are kept and a portion is missing. There are some 220,000 clones in the sample; 75% to 90% occur only once, and around 3.2% lies in the top ten. Membership in each cohort depended on participant-reported clinical history. This TCR was sampled from a young woman in a cohort exposed to, infected with or recovered from COVID-19 (not recorded which). V and J are TRBV3-1 (or the pseudogene TRBV3-2) and TRBJ2-5; D call uncertain. Sequences were obtained from PBMCs or T cells enriched from blood (not recorded which). CDR3 amino acids: CASSQDRETQYF. The CDR3 bases are TGTGCCAGCAGCCAAGATAGAGAGACCCAGTACTTC.